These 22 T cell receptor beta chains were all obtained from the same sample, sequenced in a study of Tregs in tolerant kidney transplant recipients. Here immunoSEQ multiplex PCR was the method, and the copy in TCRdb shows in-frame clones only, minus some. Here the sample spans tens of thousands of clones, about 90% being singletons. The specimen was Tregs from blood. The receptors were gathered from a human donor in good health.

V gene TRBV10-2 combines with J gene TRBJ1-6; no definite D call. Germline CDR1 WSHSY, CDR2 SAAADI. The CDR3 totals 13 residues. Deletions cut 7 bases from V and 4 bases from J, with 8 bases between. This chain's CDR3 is CASTERYNSPLHF. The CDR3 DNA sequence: TGCGCCAGCACCGAGAGATATAATTCACCCCTCCACTTT.

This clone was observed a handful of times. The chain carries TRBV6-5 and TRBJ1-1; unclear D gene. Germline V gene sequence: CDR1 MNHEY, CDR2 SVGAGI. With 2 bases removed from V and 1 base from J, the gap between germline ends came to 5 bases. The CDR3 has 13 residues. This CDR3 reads CASSYGQNTEAFF. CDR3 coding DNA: TGTGCCAGCAGTTACGGGCAGAACACTGAAGCTTTCTTT.

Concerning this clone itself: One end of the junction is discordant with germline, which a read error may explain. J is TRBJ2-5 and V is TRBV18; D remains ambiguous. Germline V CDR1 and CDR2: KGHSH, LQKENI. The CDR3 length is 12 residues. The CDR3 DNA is TGTGCCGGCTCACCGTACCAAGAGACCCAGTACTTC. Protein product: CAGSPYQETQYF.

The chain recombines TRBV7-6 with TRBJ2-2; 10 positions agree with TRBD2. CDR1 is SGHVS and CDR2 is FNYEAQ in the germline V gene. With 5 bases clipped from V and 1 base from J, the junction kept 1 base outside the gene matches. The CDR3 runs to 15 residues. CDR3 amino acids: CASSPSGGNTGELFF. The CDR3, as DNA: TGTGCCAGCAGCCCTAGCGGGGGGAACACCGGGGAGCTGTTTTTT.

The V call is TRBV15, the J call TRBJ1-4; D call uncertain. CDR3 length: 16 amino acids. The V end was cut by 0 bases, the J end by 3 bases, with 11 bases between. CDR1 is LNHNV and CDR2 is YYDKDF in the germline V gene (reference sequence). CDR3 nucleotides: TGTGCCACCAGCAGAGAACTAAGTAGGTCTAATGAAAAACTGTTTTTT. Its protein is CATSRELSRSNEKLFF.

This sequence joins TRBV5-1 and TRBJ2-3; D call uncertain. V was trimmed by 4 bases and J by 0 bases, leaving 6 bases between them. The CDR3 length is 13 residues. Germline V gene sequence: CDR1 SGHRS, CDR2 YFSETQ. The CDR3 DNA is TGCGCCAGCAGCCTTACGAGCACAGATACGCAGTATTTT. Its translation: CASSLTSTDTQYF. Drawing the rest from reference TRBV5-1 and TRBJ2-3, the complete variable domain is KAGVTQTPRYLIKTRGQQVTLSCSPISGHRSVSWYQQTPGQGLQFLFEYFSETQRNKGNFPGRFSGRQFSNSRSEMNVSTLELGDSALYLCASSLTSTDTQYFGPGTRLTVL.

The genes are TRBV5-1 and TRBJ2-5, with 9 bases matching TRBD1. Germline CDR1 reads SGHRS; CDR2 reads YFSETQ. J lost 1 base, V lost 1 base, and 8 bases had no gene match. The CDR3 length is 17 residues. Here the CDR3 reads CASSLYGTGHSQETQYF. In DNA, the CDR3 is TGCGCCAGCAGCTTGTACGGGACAGGGCACTCCCAAGAGACCCAGTACTTC.

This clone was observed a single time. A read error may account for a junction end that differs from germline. CDR3: CASSVGSIYSEQFF. The CDR3 nucleotides read TGTGCCAGCAGCGTAGGTTCCATTTACAGTGAGCAGTTCTTC. V gene TRBV9 combines with J gene TRBJ2-1; no definite D call. CDR1 is SGDLS, CDR2 YYNGEE, per germline. This CDR3 spans 14 amino acids.

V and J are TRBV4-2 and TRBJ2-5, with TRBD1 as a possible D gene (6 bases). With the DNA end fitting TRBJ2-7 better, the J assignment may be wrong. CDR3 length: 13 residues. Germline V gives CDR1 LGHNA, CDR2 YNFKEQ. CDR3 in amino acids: CASSHLGQYEQYF. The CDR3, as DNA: TGTGCCAGCAGCCACTTAGGACAGTACGAGCAGTACTTC.

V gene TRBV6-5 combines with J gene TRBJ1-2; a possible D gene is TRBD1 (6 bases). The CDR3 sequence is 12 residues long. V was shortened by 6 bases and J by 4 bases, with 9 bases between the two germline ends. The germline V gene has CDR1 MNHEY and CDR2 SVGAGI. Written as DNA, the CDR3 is TGTGCCAGCAGCCCAGGGGTCTATGGCTACACCTTC. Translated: CASSPGVYGYTF.

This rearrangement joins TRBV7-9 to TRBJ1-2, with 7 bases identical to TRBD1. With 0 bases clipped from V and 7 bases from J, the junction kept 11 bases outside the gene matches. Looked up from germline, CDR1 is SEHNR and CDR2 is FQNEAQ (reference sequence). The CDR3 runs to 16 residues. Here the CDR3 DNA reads TGTGCCAGCAGCTTAGCGGTTAGAGGGGGCAAAGGTGGCTACACCTTC. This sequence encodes CASSLAVRGGKGGYTF.

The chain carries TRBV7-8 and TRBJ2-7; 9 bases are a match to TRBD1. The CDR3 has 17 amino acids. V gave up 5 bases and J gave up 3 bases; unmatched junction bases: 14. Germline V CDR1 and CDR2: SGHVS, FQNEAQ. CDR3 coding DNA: TGTGCCAGCAGCGCGACTTCTGACAGGGGGTTTCACTACGAGCAGTACTTC. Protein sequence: CASSATSDRGFHYEQYF. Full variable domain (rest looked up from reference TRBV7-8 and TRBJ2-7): GAGVSQSPRYKVAKRGQDVALRCDPISGHVSLFWYQQALGQGPEFLTYFQNEAQLDKSGLPSDRFFAERPEGSVSTLKIQRTQQEDSAVYLCASSATSDRGFHYEQYFGPGTRLTVT.

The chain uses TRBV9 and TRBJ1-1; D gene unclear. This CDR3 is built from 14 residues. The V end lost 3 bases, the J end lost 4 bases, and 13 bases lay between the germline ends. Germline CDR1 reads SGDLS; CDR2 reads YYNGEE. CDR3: CASSASLASTEAFF. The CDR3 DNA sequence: TGTGCCAGCAGCGCATCTTTAGCGTCCACTGAAGCTTTCTTT.

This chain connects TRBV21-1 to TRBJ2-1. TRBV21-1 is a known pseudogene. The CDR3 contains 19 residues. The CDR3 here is CASSKELIRASSSYNEQFF. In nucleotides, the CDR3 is TGTGCCAGCAGCAAAGAGCTAATTCGGGCTTCGAGCTCCTACAATGAGCAGTTCTTC.

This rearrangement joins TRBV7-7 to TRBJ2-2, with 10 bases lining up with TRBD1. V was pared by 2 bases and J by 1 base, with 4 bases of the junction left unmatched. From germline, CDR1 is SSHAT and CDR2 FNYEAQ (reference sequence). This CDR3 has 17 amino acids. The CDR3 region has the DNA TGTGCCAGCAGCTTACAGGACAGGGGGAGGAACACCGGGGAGCTGTTTTTT. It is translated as CASSLQDRGRNTGELFF. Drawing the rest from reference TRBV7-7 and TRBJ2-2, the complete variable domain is GAGVSQSPRYKVTKRGQDVTLRCDPISSHATLYWYQQALGQGPEFLTYFNYEAQPDKSGLPSDRFSAERPEGSISTLTIQRTEQRDSAMYRCASSLQDRGRNTGELFFGEGSRLTVL.

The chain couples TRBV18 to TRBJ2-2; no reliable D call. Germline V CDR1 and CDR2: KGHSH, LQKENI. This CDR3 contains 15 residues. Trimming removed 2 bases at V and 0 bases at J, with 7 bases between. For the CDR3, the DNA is TGTGCCAGCTCACCAGCTGGAGCGAACACCGGGGAGCTGTTTTTT. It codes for CASSPAGANTGELFF.

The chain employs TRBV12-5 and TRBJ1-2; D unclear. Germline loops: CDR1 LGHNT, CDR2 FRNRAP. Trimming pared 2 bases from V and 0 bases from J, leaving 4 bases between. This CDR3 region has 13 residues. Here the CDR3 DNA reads TGTGCTAGTGGTTTGACATCTAACTATGGCTACACCTTC. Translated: CASGLTSNYGYTF.

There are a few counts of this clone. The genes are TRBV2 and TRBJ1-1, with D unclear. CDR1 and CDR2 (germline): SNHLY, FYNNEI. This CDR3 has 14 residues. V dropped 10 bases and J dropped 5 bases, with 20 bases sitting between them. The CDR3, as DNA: TGTGCCAACTTCGAAAGGGAGGTTGGGACTGAAGCTTTCTTT. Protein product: CANFEREVGTEAFF. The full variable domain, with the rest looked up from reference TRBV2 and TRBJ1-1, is EPEVTQTPSHQVTQMGQEVILRCVPISNHLYFYWYRQILGQKVEFLVSFYNNEISEKSEIFDDQFSVERPDGSNFTLKIRSTKLEDSAMYFCANFEREVGTEAFFGQGTRLTVV.

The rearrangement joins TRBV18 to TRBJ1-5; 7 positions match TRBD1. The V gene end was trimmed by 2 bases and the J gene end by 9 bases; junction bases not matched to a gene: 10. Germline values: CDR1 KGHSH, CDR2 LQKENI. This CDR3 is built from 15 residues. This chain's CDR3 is CASSPERQGVRPQHF. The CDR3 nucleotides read TGTGCCAGCTCACCAGAGAGACAGGGAGTTCGGCCCCAGCATTTT.

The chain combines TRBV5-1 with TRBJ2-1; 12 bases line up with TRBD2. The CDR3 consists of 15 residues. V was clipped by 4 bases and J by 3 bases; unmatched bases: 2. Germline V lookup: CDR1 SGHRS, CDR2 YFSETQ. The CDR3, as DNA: TGCGCCAGCAGCCGGACTAGCGGGGTCTACAATGAGCAGTTCTTC. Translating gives CASSRTSGVYNEQFF.

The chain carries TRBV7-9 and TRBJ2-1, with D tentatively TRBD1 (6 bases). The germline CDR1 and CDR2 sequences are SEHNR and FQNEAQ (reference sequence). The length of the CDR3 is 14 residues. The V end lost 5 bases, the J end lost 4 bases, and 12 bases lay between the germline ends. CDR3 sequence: CASSHGQSYNEQFF. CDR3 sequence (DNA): TGTGCCAGCAGCCACGGACAGAGTTACAATGAGCAGTTCTTC.

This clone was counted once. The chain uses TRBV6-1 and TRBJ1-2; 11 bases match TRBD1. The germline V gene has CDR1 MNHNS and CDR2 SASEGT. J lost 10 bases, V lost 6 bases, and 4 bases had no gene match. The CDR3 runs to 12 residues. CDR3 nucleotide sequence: TGTGCCAGCAGCCGGACAGGGGGCCTCTACACCTTC. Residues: CASSRTGGLYTF.